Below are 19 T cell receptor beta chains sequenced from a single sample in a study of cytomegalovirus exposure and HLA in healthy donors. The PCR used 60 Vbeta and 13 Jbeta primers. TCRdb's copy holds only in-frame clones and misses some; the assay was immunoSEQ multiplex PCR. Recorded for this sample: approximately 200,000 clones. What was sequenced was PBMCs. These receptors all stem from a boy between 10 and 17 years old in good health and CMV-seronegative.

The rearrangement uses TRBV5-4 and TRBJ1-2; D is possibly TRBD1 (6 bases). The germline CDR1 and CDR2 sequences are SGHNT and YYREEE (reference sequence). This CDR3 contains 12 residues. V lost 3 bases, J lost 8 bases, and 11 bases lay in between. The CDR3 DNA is TGTGCCAGCAGCTCACAGGGAGAAGGCTACACCTTC. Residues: CASSSQGEGYTF. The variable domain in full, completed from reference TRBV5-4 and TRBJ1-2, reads ETGVTQSPTHLIKTRGQQVTLRCSSQSGHNTVSWYQQALGQGPQFIFQYYREEENGRGNFPPRFSGLQFPNYSSELNVNALELDDSALYLCASSSQGEGYTFGSGTRLTVV.

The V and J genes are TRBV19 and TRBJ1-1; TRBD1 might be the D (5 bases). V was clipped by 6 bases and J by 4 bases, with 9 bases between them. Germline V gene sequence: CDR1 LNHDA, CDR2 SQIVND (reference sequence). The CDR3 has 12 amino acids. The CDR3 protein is CASSSGGTEAFF. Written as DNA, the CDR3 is TGTGCCAGTAGCTCGGGGGGCACTGAAGCTTTCTTT.

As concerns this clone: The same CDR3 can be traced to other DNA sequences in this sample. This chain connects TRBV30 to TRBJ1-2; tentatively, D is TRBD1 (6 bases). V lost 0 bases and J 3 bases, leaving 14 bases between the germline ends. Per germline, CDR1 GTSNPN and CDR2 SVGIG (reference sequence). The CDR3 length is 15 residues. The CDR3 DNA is TGTGCCTGGAGTGTATATCCGACAGGAGACTATGGCTACACCTTC. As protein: CAWSVYPTGDYGYTF.

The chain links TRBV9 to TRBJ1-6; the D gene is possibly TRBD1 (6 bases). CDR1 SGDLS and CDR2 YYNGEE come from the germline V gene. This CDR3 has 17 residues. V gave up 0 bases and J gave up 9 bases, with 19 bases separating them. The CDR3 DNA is TGTGCCAGCAGCGTAGAGGGAGGGGGACGCATTGGTTCACCCCTCCACTTT. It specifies CASSVEGGGRIGSPLHF.

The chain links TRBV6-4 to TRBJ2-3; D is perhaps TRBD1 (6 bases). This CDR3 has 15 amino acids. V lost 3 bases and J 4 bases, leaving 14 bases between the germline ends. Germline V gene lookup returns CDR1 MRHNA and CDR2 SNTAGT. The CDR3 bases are TGTGCCAGCAGTGAGATAGGGGGACCTTCAGATACGCAGTATTTT. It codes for CASSEIGGPSDTQYF.

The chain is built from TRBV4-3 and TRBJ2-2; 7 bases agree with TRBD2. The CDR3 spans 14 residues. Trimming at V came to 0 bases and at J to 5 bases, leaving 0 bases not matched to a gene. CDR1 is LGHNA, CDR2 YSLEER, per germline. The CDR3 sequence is CASSQEGGTGELFF. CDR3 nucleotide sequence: TGCGCCAGCAGCCAAGAGGGGGGGACCGGGGAGCTGTTTTTT.

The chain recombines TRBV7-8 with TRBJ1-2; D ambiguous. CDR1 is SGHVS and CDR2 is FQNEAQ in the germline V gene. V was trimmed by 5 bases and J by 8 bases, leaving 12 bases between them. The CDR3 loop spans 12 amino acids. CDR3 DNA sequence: TGTGCCAGCAGCGGGGAGGGTCAGGGCTACACCTTC. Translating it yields CASSGEGQGYTF.

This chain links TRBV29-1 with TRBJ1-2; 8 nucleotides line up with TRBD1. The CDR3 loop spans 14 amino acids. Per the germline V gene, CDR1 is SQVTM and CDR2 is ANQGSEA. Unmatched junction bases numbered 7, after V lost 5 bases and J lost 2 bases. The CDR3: CSVFRDRGNYGYTF. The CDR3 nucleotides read TGCAGCGTTTTCCGCGACAGGGGCAACTATGGCTACACCTTC.

For the CDR3, the DNA is TGTGCCAGCAGCTTCGCAGATAATCAGCCCCAGCATTTT. Translated: CASSFADNQPQHF. The chain carries TRBV7-2 and TRBJ1-5; D not resolved. The germline CDR1 and CDR2 sequences are SGHTA and FQGNSA. The CDR3 is made up of 13 amino acids. The germline V and J ends were trimmed by 3 bases and 4 bases, with 7 bases remaining between them. Supplemented by reference TRBV7-2 and TRBJ1-5, the full variable domain reads GAGVSQSPSNKVTEKGKDVELRCDPISGHTALYWYRQSLGQGLEFLIYFQGNSAPDKSGLPSDRFSAERTGGSVSTLTIQRTQQEDSAVYLCASSFADNQPQHFGDGTRLSIL.

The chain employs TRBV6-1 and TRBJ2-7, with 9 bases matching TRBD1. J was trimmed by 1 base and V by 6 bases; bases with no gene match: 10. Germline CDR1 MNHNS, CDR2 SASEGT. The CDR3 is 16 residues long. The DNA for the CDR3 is TGTGCCAGCAGGGAACAGGGGGCGACTCGGTCCTACGAGCAGTACTTC. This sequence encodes CASREQGATRSYEQYF.

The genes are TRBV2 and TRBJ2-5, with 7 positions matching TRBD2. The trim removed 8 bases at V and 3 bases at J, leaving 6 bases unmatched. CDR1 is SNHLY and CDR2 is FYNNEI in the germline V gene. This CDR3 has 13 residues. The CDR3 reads CASAREGEETQYF. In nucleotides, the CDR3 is TGTGCCAGCGCTAGGGAGGGCGAAGAGACCCAGTACTTC.

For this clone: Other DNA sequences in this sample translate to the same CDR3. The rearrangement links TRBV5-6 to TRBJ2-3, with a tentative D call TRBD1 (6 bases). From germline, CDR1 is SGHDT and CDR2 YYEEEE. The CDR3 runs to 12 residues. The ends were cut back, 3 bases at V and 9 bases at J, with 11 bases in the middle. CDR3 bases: TGTGCCAGCAGCTATGGCAGGGGCACGCAGTATTTT. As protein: CASSYGRGTQYF.

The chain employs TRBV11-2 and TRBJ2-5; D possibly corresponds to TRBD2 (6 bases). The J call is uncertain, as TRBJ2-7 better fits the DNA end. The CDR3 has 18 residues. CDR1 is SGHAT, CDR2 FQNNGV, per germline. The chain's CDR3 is CASRSPGGELRFSYEQYF. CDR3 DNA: TGTGCCAGCAGGTCTCCGGGCGGGGAGCTCCGTTTCTCCTACGAGCAGTACTTC.

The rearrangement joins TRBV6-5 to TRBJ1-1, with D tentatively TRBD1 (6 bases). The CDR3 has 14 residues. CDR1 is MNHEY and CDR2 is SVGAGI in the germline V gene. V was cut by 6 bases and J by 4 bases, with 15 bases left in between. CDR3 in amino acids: CASSNTGSGTEAFF. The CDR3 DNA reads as TGTGCCAGCAGCAACACAGGGAGCGGCACTGAAGCTTTCTTT.

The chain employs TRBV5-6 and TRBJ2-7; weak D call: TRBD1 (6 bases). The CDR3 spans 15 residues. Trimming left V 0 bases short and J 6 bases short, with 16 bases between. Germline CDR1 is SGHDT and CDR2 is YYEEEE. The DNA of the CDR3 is TGTGCCAGCAGCTTGGAAGCGGCAGGGGCCCTCGAGCAGTACTTC. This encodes CASSLEAAGALEQYF.

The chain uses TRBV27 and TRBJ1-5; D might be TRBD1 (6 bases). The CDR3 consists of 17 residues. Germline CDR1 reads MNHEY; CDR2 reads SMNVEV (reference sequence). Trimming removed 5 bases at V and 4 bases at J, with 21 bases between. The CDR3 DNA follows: TGTGCCAGCAGTCCTCAACCTCGGACGAGGGGGAATCAGCCCCAGCATTTT. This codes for CASSPQPRTRGNQPQHF.

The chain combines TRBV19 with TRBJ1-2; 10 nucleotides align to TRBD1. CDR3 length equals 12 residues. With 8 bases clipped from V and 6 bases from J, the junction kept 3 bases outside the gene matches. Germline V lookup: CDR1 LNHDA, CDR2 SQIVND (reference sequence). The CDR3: CASRTGGDGYTF. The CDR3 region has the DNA TGTGCCAGTCGGACAGGGGGTGATGGCTACACCTTC.

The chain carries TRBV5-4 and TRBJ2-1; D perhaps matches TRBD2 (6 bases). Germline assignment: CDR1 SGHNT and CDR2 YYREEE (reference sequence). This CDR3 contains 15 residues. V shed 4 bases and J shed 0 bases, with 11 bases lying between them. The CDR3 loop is CASSPRGSSYNEQFF. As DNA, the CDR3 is TGTGCCAGCAGCCCTCGGGGGAGCTCCTACAATGAGCAGTTCTTC.

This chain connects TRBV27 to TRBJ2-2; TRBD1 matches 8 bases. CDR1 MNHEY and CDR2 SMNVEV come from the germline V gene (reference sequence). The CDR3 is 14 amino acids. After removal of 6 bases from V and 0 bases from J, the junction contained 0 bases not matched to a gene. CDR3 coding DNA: TGTGCCAGCAGGGACAGGGCGAACACCGGGGAGCTGTTTTTT. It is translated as CASRDRANTGELFF.